Below, one T cell receptor (beta chain) is given with its context. What it recognizes is unknown. There are 13 residues in the CDR3. Germline CDR1 is LNHDA and CDR2 is SQIVND (reference sequence). V shed 4 bases and J shed 13 bases, with 17 bases lying between them. TCRdb re-called the reads with MiXCR, one entry per CDR3 protein. The sample lists under 200,000 distinct CDR3 sequences; about a tenth were seen once. The data stem from a study of T cell repertoires in cytomegalovirus infection. Study information: It was the public TCR beta signatures that indicated both CMV infection and matching HLA type. Study-level points and caveats: Ex vivo, HLA-C-restricted CMV-specific TCR beta clonotypes prevailed over the rest of the response. Cumulative public TCR beta family frequency identified CMV carriers with the relevant HLA.

The sequence was collected from a human donor in good health (CMV status not recorded). Some clones in this sample may be carry-over from other donors' samples. The rearrangement links TRBV19 to TRBJ2-4; possibly TRBD1 or TRBD2 for D (5 bases each). The sequenced sample was PBMCs. CDR3 residues: CASSTQRDGRQYF. In DNA, the CDR3 is TGTGCCAGTAGTACCCAACGGGACGGCAGACAGTACTTC.